This T cell receptor (beta chain) was observed in a study of T cell responses to AZD1222 COVID-19 vaccine. Study information: Second-dose schedules of about 4 or about 12 weeks were combined. Study findings and constraints: At 160-218 and 743-854, vaccine-associated CD4 TCRs were dominant, and they spanned spike. Among the donors, most were white British and more were female, and clonal diversity was possibly underestimated.

Here immunoSEQ multiplex PCR was the method, and the copy in TCRdb shows in-frame clones only, minus some. The profile shows fewer than 130,000 clones, approximately 92% of them singletons. The CDR3 contains 15 residues. Germline V gene sequence: CDR1 SGHNT, CDR2 YENEEA. On this clone itself: The antigen is unknown. One end of the junction fails to match germline, which may point to a read error.

The rearrangement links TRBV11-3 to TRBJ1-1; TRBD1 might be the D (5 bases). Specimen: peripheral blood, collected on day 0 of AZD1222 vaccination. The sequence derives from an adult in good health. The CDR3 nucleotides read TGTGCCAGCAGTTTAGGCGGGGCGGGAGGCACTGAAGCTTTCTTT. Protein sequence: CASSLGGAGGTEAFF.